The source of this T cell receptor (beta chain) is a study of OX40 agonist ivuxolimab in advanced cancers. Regarding the complete study: The costimulatory receptor OX40 (CD134) was targeted by ivuxolimab, a fully human IgG2 agonistic monoclonal antibody. Intravenous ivuxolimab was administered to patients every 2 weeks at six dose levels: 0.01, 0.1, 0.3, 1.5, 3 and 10 mg/kg. Of the roughly 51 patients in dose escalation, some 19 had hepatocellular carcinoma, some 15 had melanoma, 9 had renal cell carcinoma and 9 had head and neck cancer. The dose-escalation cohort was around 84% male with a mean age of about 60 years, ranging from roughly 23 to 90. Patients were allowed to have had prior anti-PD-1, anti-PD-L1 or anti-CTLA-4 therapy, and 30% to 40% of the dose-escalation patients had previously received checkpoint inhibitors. Partial responses occurred in three dose-escalation patients, of whom one had hepatocellular carcinoma and two had cutaneous melanoma. The point of sequencing TCRbeta in the periphery was to test whether ivuxolimab changed TCR sequence diversity and drove clonal T-cell expansion. The paper describes the monotherapy dose-escalation part (N of about 57 patients) of the phase I trial of ivuxolimab. Study-level results and caveats: The antigen specificity of the clonally expanded peripheral T cells was not determined. Low levels of normalized T-cell clonal expansion were also seen in some patients who did not respond. In the 0.1-3.0 mg/kg groups, partial responders had among the lowest normalized peripheral clonal expansion, particularly in CD8+ T cells. After ivuxolimab, CD8+ T cells had more expanded clones than CD4+ T cells on average. At doses from 0.1 to 3.0 mg/kg, clonal expansion was seen in both CD4+ and CD8+ blood T cells between baseline and week 6.

To sequence the TCRbeta CDR3 region, genomic DNA was isolated from the sorted cells. The immunoSEQ Assay was used for sequencing of TCRbeta CDR3 regions. TCRdb re-hosts the immuneACCESS table, in-frame sequences only. Its copies lack some clones; in the studies checked, an unresolved V gene accounts for under half of them, and the cause for the rest is not known. The sample has around 80,000 clones on record, approximately 83% of them singletons. The ten largest clonotypes hold 0.5% to 0.6% of the sample. The trial excluded patients who had a history of autoimmune disease or were on systemic immunosuppression. Peripheral blood for TCR sequencing was collected from all dose cohorts at baseline, on cycle 4 day 1, and on cycle 7 day 1. The samples were taken from a phase I, first-in-human, multicenter, open-label dose-escalation trial of ivuxolimab. The trial enrolled adults with locally advanced or metastatic head and neck squamous cell, hepatocellular, melanoma or renal cell carcinoma. CD4+ and CD8+ T cells were sorted separately from peripheral blood before TCR sequencing.

This clone was detected once. Its specific antigen is unknown. No per-base quality is available; no much larger clone lies one base away. Sequencing used CD4+ or CD8+ T cells sorted from blood, obtained in a trial of the OX40 agonist ivuxolimab. This clonotype was obtained from an adult with an advanced solid tumor such as melanoma, head and neck, liver or kidney cancer.

The CDR3: CASSIGPGQGARGANVLTF. The DNA sequence is TGTGCCAGTAGTATAGGACCGGGACAGGGGGCGCGTGGGGCCAACGTCCTGACTTTC. The rearranged segments are TRBV19 and TRBJ2-6; 12 of the junction bases match TRBD1. At the junction V is shortened by 1 base and J by 3 bases; bases outside the gene matches: 7. CDR1 and CDR2 are drawn from the germline V gene (reference sequence): LNHDA, SQIVND. From its cysteine to its phenylalanine, the CDR3 spans 19 amino acids. Only CDR3 DNA remains: 57 bases, in frame from the first base.